The 3 T cell receptor beta chains listed next were all sequenced from one sample in a study of T cells in Graves' hyperthyroidism and ophthalmopathy. What was amplified from RNA transcripts were TCR beta CDR3 regions. An initial round of RT-PCR targeting the TCR CDR3 relied on the HTBI primer set. MiXCR, run by TCRdb on the multiplex PCR reads, gives a single entry per CDR3 protein. The table lists approximately 380,000 distinct CDR3 sequences, around 15% of them singletons. The specimen sequenced was blood. These TCRs come from a man aged 50-60 years with Graves' ophthalmopathy.

This clonotype turned up a few times. The chain combines TRBV3-1 with TRBJ1-2; D call uncertain. Deletions cut 6 bases from V and 6 bases from J, with 17 bases between. CDR3 length equals 14 residues. Germline lookup yields CDR1 LGHDT and CDR2 YNNKEL (reference sequence). This CDR3 reads CASSSPGRSDGYTF. The CDR3, as DNA: TGTGCCAGCAGTTCCCCGGGTCGATCTGATGGCTACACCTTC. The full variable domain, completed using reference TRBV3-1 and TRBJ1-2, is DTAVSQTPKYLVTQMGNDKSIKCEQNLGHDTMYWYKQDSKKFLKIMFSYNNKELIINETVPNRFSPKSPDKAHLNLHINSLELGDSAVYFCASSSPGRSDGYTFGSGTRLTVV.

This clonotype was seen a few times. The gene calls are TRBV4-1 and TRBJ2-7, with TRBD2 identical over 9 bases. Trimming cost V 1 base and J 2 bases; bases outside gene matches: 9. Germline CDR1 MGHRA, CDR2 YSYEKL. The CDR3 is 17 amino acids. This CDR3 reads CASSQAQAGGPPYEQYF. In DNA form, the CDR3 reads TGCGCCAGCAGCCAAGCTCAAGCGGGAGGCCCTCCCTACGAGCAGTACTTC.

There are a few counts of this clonotype. The V and J genes are TRBV29-1 and TRBJ2-1; 12 nucleotides agree with TRBD2. The J segment lost 14 bases and the V segment lost 4 bases, leaving 3 bases of the junction unmatched. Germline CDR1 reads SQVTM; CDR2 reads ANQGSEA. The CDR3 has 11 residues. The DNA of the CDR3 is TGCAGCGTTGGGACTAGCGGGAAGGAGTTCTTC. Translating gives CSVGTSGKEFF.